These T cell receptor beta chains were read from a single sample in a study of cytomegalovirus exposure and HLA in healthy donors. The data were produced by immunoSEQ multiplex PCR, yet TCRdb's version contains in-frame clones alone and is incomplete. The sample records around 300,000 clones, 85% to 90% being singletons. Sequencing used PBMCs. The source of these receptors is a woman aged 18-29 years in good health and CMV-seronegative. CDR3s include the opening cysteine and the closing phenylalanine or tryptophan. The order of the fields is J gene, clone size, CDR3 length, V gene, D gene, CDR3 DNA, CDR3 protein. The D gene is left open where the match is weak. A row's size may be missing; if present it is once, few, many or a size class.

TRBJ1-5	NA	16	TRBV4-2	TRBD1	TGTGCCAGCAGCCAAGTCGGACAGGGGGGTAATCAGCCCCAGCATTTT	CASSQVGQGGNQPQHF
TRBJ2-7	NA	12	TRBV14	NA	TGTGCCAGCAGCTTCGACAGCTACGAGCAGTACTTC	CASSFDSYEQYF
TRBJ2-7	NA	16	TRBV28	TRBD2	TGTGCCAGCAGTACCCCAAGGACTAGCGGGAGACACGAGCAGTACTTC	CASSTPRTSGRHEQYF
TRBJ2-3	few	13	TRBV6-1	NA	TGTGCCAGCAGTGAACAGGGGAGTGGTACGCAGTATTTT	CASSEQGSGTQYF
TRBJ2-5	NA	14	TRBV5-1	TRBD2	TGCGCCAGTAGACTAGCGGGAGTAGGCGAGACCCAGTACTTC	CASRLAGVGETQYF
TRBJ1-1	NA	12	TRBV28	NA	TGTGCCAGCAGTTTGTCGTACACTGAAGCTTTCTTT	CASSLSYTEAFF
TRBJ2-1	NA	13	TRBV4-1	NA	TGCGCCAGCAGCCACGAGAGACGGGATGAGCAGTTCTTC	CASSHERRDEQFF
TRBJ2-7	few	13	TRBV5-4	NA	TGTGCCAGCAGCCGGCAGGGAACCTACGAGCAGTACTTC	CASSRQGTYEQYF
TRBJ2-3	few	12	TRBV14	TRBD2	TGTGCCAGCAGCCCGGGACTAGATGCGCAGTATTTT	CASSPGLDAQYF
TRBJ2-1	NA	15	TRBV18	TRBD2	TGTGCCAGCTCACTAACTAGCGGGAGTTACAATGAGCAGTTCTTC	CASSLTSGSYNEQFF
TRBJ1-6	NA	17	TRBV27	NA	TGTGCCAGCAGCTCTCGGACCGGGAGCTCCTATAATTCACCCCTCCACTTT	CASSSRTGSSYNSPLHF
TRBJ1-5	NA	15	TRBV5-1	NA	TGCGCCAGCAGCTTGGGGGGAGTAGGCAATCAGCCCCAGCATTTT	CASSLGGVGNQPQHF
TRBJ1-5	NA	14	TRBV18	TRBD1	TGTGCCAGCTCACGACAGGGAGGAAATCAGCCCCAGCATTTT	CASSRQGGNQPQHF
TRBJ2-4	NA	12	TRBV29-1	NA	TGCAGCGTTGAAGATCGGGGAAACATTCAGTACTTC	CSVEDRGNIQYF
TRBJ2-4	few	14	TRBV4-1	NA	TGCGCCAGCAGCCAAGCCCCCAGTCGAGAGCGAACGTACTTC	CASSQAPSRERTYF
TRBJ2-1	NA	16	TRBV13	TRBD1	TGTGCCAGCAGCTCAGAGACCGGGACAGGGATAGGTGAGCAGTTCTTC	CASSSETGTGIGEQFF
TRBJ2-7	NA	14	TRBV6-1	NA	TGTGCCAGCCGAGTGGGTACGGGGAGTTACGAGCAGTACTTC	CASRVGTGSYEQYF
TRBJ1-1	NA	15	TRBV6-4	NA	TGTGCCAGCAGTGTGGGCGGGGTTCTGAACACTGAAGCTTTCTTT	CASSVGGVLNTEAFF
TRBJ2-3	NA	15	TRBV5-4	NA	TGTGCCAGCAGCTTGCTAGCCGGGGGTACGGATACGCAGTATTTT	CASSLLAGGTDTQYF
TRBJ1-2	few	12	TRBV28	NA	TGTGCCAGCAGCGGACAGCACTATGGCTACACCTTC	CASSGQHYGYTF
TRBJ1-3	NA	14	TRBV4-1	NA	TGCGCCAGCAGCGACAGGTTGTCGTCGAACACCATATATTTT	CASSDRLSSNTIYF
TRBJ1-2	NA	12	TRBV5-4	NA	TGTGCCAGCAGCTTTCTGGAGGGTGGCTACACCTTC	CASSFLEGGYTF
TRBJ1-4	NA	13	TRBV12-2	NA	TGTGCAAGTCGCGCAAACGGGAGTGAAAAACTGTTTTTT	CASRANGSEKLFF
TRBJ1-1	NA	11	TRBV20-1	NA	TGCAGGCCTTGTCAGGGGACTGAAGCTTTCTTT	CRPCQGTEAFF
TRBJ1-2	NA	12	TRBV18	TRBD1	TGTGCCAGCTCACTACAGGGGAACGGCTACACCTTC	CASSLQGNGYTF
TRBJ2-3	NA	11	TRBV7-8	NA	TGTGCCAGCAGCTTCGGAGATACGCAGTATTTT	CASSFGDTQYF
TRBJ2-3	NA	17	TRBV10-2	TRBD2	TGCGCCAGCAGTGAGTCGGGGACTAGCGGCCCGGGGGATACGCAGTATTTT	CASSESGTSGPGDTQYF
TRBJ2-7	NA	17	TRBV7-9	TRBD2	TGTGCCAGCAGCTTAGGCGGGGGGACTAGGACCACCTACGAGCAGTACTTC	CASSLGGGTRTTYEQYF
TRBJ1-1	NA	17	TRBV27	NA	TGTGCCAGCAGTTTATCGGTACAGGGAATTAGGAACACTGAAGCTTTCTTT	CASSLSVQGIRNTEAFF
TRBJ2-1	NA	14	TRBV11-2	TRBD2	TGTGCCAGCAGCCAGCGGGAGGGCCTTATTGAGCAGTTCTTC	CASSQREGLIEQFF
TRBJ1-1	few	13	TRBV28	NA	TGTGCCAGCAGTCGGGGTAGGCACACTGAAGCTTTCTTT	CASSRGRHTEAFF
TRBJ1-2	NA	13	TRBV6-5	NA	TGTGCCAGCACTCACGGCCAGGAATATGGCTACACCTTC	CASTHGQEYGYTF
TRBJ1-5	NA	15	TRBV4-3	NA	TGCGCCAGCAGCCAAGAACAGGGAGTCAATCAGCCCCAGCATTTT	CASSQEQGVNQPQHF
TRBJ2-5	NA	14	TRBV5-1	NA	TGCGCCAGCAGCTTGGTAGGGGCGTGGGAGACCCAGTACTTC	CASSLVGAWETQYF
TRBJ1-4	few	15	TRBV18	NA	TGTGCCAGCTCATCACAGGGAGGTAGTAATGAAAAACTGTTTTTT	CASSSQGGSNEKLFF
TRBJ2-7	NA	15	TRBV10-3	TRBD2	TGTGCCATCGGATCGACTAGCGGGACCTCCTACGAGCAGTACTTC	CAIGSTSGTSYEQYF
TRBJ2-2	NA	14	TRBV18	NA	TGTGCCAGCTCACCATCTAGCCGCGACGGGGAGCTGTTTTTT	CASSPSSRDGELFF
TRBJ2-3	NA	16	TRBV5-1	TRBD1	TGCGCCAGCAGGCTCGGGACAGGGGGTTATCAAGATACGCAGTATTTT	CASRLGTGGYQDTQYF
TRBJ2-5	NA	13	TRBV7-2	NA	TGTGCCAGCAGCACCTGGGCGTGGGAGACCCAGTACTTC	CASSTWAWETQYF
TRBJ1-1	NA	15	TRBV28	NA	TGTGCCAGCAGTTTAAAATGGGGGAGGACCTCTGAAGCTTTCTTT	CASSLKWGRTSEAFF
TRBJ2-3	NA	12	TRBV7-9	NA	TGTGCCAGCAGCACAAGCACAGATACGCAGTATTTT	CASSTSTDTQYF
TRBJ1-3	NA	18	TRBV4-3	TRBD1	TGCGCCAGCAGCCAAGGGACAGGGACAGGATTCTCTGGAAACACCATATATTTT	CASSQGTGTGFSGNTIYF
TRBJ2-6	NA	12	TRBV29-1	NA	TGCAGCGTTAACATGGGGGCCAACGTCCTGACTTTC	CSVNMGANVLTF
TRBJ2-1	NA	14	TRBV5-4	NA	TGTGCCAGCAGCTTACAGGGCGGATTCGATGAGCAGTTCTTC	CASSLQGGFDEQFF
TRBJ2-3	NA	15	TRBV5-1	NA	TGCGCCAGCAGCGGACTTACCCCCCACACAGATACGCAGTATTTT	CASSGLTPHTDTQYF
TRBJ1-3	NA	16	TRBV29-1	NA	TGCAGCGTTCGAGAAATGAGCGAAAGCTCTGGAAACACCATATATTTT	CSVREMSESSGNTIYF
TRBJ1-6	NA	15	TRBV9	TRBD1	TGTGCCAGCAGCGCCTGGACAGGGGGTGATTCACCCCTCCACTTT	CASSAWTGGDSPLHF
TRBJ2-7	NA	15	TRBV5-1	TRBD2	TGCGCCAGCAGCAAGGGGACTAGCGGTTCCTACGAGCAGTACTTC	CASSKGTSGSYEQYF
TRBJ2-7	NA	15	TRBV18	NA	TGTGCCAGCTCACCAAGCACAGGTAGGGGCTACGAGCAGTACTTC	CASSPSTGRGYEQYF
TRBJ2-5	NA	13	TRBV25-1	NA	TGTGCCAGCAGTGAGCAGGGTAGAGAGACCCAGTACTTC	CASSEQGRETQYF
TRBJ2-5	few	13	TRBV30	NA	TGTGCCTGGACTTTTGGTCCCTCCAGGTCCCAGTACTTC	CAWTFGPSRSQYF
TRBJ2-4	NA	17	TRBV5-6	TRBD1	TGTGCCAGCAGCCTGGAAGGAAGCGGACAGGGGATAAACATTCAGTACTTC	CASSLEGSGQGINIQYF
TRBJ2-6	NA	18	TRBV11-2	TRBD1	TGTGCCAGCAGCTTATCTGGCAGGGGGATCCCTGGGGCCAACGTCCTGACTTTC	CASSLSGRGIPGANVLTF
TRBJ2-7	NA	15	TRBV6-5	TRBD2	TGTGCCAGCAGACTCGGACTAGCGGGTACCTACGAGCAGTACTTC	CASRLGLAGTYEQYF
TRBJ1-5	NA	15	TRBV7-8	TRBD1	TGTGCCAGCAGCTCCCGGACAGGCACTTATCAGCCCCAGCATTTT	CASSSRTGTYQPQHF